This T cell receptor (beta chain) was documented in a study of CD8 T cells in Susac syndrome. In the study overall: Among the Susac syndrome patients sequenced, over 5 had active disease and roughly eight were in remission.

The CDR3 covers 14 residues. V dropped 5 bases and J dropped 5; count of bases not matched to a gene: 6. CDR1 is SEHNR and CDR2 is FQNEAQ in the germline V gene (reference sequence). Reverse transcription of roughly 0.45 to 1 ug RNA was performed with random hexamers. An immunoSEQ multiplex PCR generated amplified TCR beta CDR3 products spanning 54 Vbeta and 13 Jbeta. In TCRdb, the immunoSEQ multiplex PCR reads were re-called with MiXCR into one record per CDR3 protein. The top ten clones hold around 0.15% of a sample with roughly 220,000 distinct CDR3 sequences, 85% to 95% of them seen once. Sequencing of TCR beta was carried out in blood CD8+ and CD4+ T cells.

The sample taken for sequencing was CD4+ T cells from PBMCs. The source of this sequence is a human donor with Susac syndrome. This sequence joins TRBV7-9 and TRBJ1-1, with 9 bases lining up with TRBD1. In DNA form, the CDR3 reads TGTGCCAGCAGCCGGGACAGGGTAAGAACTGAAGCTTTCTTT. It yields the protein CASSRDRVRTEAFF.